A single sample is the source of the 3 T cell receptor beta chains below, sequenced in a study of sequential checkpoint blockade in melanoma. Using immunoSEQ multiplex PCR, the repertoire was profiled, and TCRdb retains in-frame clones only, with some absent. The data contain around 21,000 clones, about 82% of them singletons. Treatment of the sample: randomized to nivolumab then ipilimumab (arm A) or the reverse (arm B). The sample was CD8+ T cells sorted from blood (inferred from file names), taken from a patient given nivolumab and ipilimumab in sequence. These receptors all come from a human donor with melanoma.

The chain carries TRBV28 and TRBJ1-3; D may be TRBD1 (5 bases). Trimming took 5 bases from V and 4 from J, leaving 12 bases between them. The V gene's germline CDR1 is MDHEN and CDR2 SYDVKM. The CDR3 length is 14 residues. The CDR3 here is CASSLVRQGNTIYF. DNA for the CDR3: TGTGCCAGCAGTCTTGTCCGACAGGGAAACACCATATATTTT.

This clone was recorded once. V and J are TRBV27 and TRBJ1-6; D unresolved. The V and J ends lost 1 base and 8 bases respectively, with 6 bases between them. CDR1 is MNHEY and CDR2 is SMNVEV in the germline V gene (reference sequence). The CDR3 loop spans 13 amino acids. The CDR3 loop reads CASSLWRDSPLHF. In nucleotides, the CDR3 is TGTGCCAGCAGTTTATGGCGGGATTCACCCCTCCACTTT.

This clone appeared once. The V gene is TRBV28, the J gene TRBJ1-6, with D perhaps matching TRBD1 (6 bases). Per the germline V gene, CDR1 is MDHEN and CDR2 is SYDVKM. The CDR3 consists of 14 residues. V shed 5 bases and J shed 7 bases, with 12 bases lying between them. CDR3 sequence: CASSQIRGNSPLHF. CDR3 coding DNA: TGTGCCAGCAGTCAGATCAGGGGAAATTCACCCCTCCACTTT.